One TCR beta chain is described in this entry. Participants were aged about 18 to 90 years, lived in roughly 23 US areas, and enrolled virtually. Sequenced by immunoSEQ multiplex PCR; TCRdb stores in-frame clones only, minus some. The sample shows about 220,000 clones, roughly 85% of them seen only once. The sample is drawn from a study of blood T cell repertoires in COVID-19. As for the study in general: PBMCs, B-cell-depleted T cells, or T cells provided the cDNA or gDNA that made up the material.

Deletions cut 4 bases from V and 2 bases from J, with 11 bases between. The CDR3 consists of 14 residues. Germline CDR1 and CDR2: SNHLY and FYNNEI. The clonotype originates from a woman in her thirties or forties with acute COVID-19. V is TRBV2 and J is TRBJ1-2, with D maybe TRBD1 (5 bases). Material: PBMCs or T cells enriched from blood (not recorded which). The chain's CDR3 is CASSGQLKNYGYTF. CDR3 sequence (DNA): TGTGCCAGCAGTGGACAGTTAAAGAACTATGGCTACACCTTC.